This TCR beta chain comes out of a study of blood T cell repertoires in COVID-19. Study background: Both acute and convalescent COVID-19 samples were obtained from the United States, Italy and Spain. Nucleic acid was either cDNA or gDNA, and it came from T cells, B-cell-depleted T cells, or PBMCs.

This clone was found once. This CDR3 is 15 amino acids long. Germline V lookup: CDR1 WNHNN, CDR2 SYGVQD (reference sequence). V lost 4 bases, J lost 0 bases, and 11 bases lay in between. Enrollment of patients from Seattle took place during active infection, with longitudinal follow-up. How the authors handled the data: Using reference gene primer amplification, nucleated cell counts were estimated. Sequencing used immunoSEQ multiplex PCR; TCRdb keeps in-frame clones, though not all of them. From that table come the V and J calls and clone size; the DNA was used to work out D and trimming. This table has about 200,000 clones, around 85% appearing once.

This chain connects TRBV10-1 to TRBJ2-3; maybe TRBD2 (6 bases). The TCR was taken from a man between 60 and 75 years old with COVID-19, enrolled during active disease. Sequencing was performed on peripheral blood. The CDR3 DNA follows: TGCGCCAGCAGTGTTTCGGGAGCTAGCACAGATACGCAGTATTTT. Translation gives CASSVSGASTDTQYF.